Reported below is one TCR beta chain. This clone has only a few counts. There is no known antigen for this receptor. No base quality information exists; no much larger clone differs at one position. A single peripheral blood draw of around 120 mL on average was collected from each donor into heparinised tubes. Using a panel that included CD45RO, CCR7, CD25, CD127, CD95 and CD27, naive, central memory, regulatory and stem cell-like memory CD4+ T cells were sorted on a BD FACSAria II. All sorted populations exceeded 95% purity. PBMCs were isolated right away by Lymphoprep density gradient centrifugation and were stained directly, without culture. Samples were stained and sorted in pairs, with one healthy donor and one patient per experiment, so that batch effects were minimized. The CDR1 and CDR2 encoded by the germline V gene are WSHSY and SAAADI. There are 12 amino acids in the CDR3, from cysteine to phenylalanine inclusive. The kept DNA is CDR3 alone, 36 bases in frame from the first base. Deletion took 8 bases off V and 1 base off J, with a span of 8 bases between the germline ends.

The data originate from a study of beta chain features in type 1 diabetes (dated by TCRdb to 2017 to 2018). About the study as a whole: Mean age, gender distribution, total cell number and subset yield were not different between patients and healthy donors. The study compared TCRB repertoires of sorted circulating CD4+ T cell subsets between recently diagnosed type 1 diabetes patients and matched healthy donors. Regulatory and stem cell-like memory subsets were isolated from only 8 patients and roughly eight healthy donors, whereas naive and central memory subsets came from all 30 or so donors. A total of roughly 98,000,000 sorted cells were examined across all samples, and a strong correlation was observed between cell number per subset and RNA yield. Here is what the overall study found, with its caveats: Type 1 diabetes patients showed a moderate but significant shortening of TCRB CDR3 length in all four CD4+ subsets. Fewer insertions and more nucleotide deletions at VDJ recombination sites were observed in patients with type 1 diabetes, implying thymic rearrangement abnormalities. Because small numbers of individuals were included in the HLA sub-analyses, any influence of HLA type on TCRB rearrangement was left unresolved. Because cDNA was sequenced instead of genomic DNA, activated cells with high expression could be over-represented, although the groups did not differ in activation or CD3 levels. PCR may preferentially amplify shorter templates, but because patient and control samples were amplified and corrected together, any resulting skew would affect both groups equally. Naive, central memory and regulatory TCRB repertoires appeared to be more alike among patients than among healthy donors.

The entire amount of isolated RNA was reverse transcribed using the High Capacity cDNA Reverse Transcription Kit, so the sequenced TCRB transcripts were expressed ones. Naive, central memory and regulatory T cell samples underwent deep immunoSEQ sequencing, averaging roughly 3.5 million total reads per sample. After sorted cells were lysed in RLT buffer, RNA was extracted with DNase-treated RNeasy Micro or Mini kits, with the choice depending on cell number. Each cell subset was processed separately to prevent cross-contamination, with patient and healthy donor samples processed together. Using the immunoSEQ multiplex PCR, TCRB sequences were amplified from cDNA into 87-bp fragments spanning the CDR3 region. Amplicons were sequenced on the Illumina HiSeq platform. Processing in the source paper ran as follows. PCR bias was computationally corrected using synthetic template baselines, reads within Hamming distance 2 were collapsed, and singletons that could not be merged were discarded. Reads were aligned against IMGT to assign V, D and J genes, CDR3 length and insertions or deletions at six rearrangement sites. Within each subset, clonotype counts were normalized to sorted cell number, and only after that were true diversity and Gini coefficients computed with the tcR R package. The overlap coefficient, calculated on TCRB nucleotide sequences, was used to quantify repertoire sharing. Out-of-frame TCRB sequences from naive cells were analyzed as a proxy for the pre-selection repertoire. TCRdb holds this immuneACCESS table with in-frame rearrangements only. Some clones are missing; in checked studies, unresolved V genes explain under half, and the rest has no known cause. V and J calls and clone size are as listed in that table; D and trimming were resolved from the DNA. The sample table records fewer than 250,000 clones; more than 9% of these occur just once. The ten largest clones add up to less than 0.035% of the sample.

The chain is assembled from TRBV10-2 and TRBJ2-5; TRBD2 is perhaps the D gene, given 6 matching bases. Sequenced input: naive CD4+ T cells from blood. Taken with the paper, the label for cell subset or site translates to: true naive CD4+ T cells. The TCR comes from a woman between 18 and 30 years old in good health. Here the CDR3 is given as CASGGSQETQYF. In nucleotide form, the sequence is TGCGCCAGCGGGGGGAGCCAAGAGACCCAGTACTTC.